The 22 T cell receptor beta chains presented below share a single source sample, sequenced in a study of cytomegalovirus exposure and HLA in healthy donors. The primer mix had 60 Vbeta and 13 Jbeta primers. Profiling relied on immunoSEQ multiplex PCR, and the TCRdb table lists in-frame clones only, not all of them. In all, the sample yields approximately 68,000 clones. Sample: PBMCs. The receptors were sampled from a female donor in good health and CMV-seropositive.

The V and J genes are TRBV28 and TRBJ2-3; D is uncertain. Trimming shortened V by 4 bases and J by 2 bases, and 4 bases separated the two germline ends. The CDR3 runs to 12 residues. Per germline, CDR1 MDHEN and CDR2 SYDVKM. Written as DNA, the CDR3 is TGTGCCAGCAGTTGGCTCACAGATACGCAGTATTTT. It specifies CASSWLTDTQYF.

The rearrangement links TRBV9 to TRBJ2-1; D gene uncertain. The CDR3 is 15 amino acids. Per the germline V gene, CDR1 is SGDLS and CDR2 is YYNGEE. Trimming removed 2 bases from V and 6 bases from J, with 15 bases in between. CDR3 in DNA: TGTGCCAGCAGCGTGGTAGTCGTATCCCCCAATGAGCAGTTCTTC. Protein product: CASSVVVVSPNEQFF.

V and J are TRBV6-1 and TRBJ1-4, with 9 bases fitting TRBD1. The CDR3 loop spans 17 amino acids. The junction had 8 bases not matched to a gene; V was cut back by 1 base and J by 5 bases. Per germline, CDR1 MNHNS and CDR2 SASEGT. Written as DNA, the CDR3 is TGTGCCAGCAGTGAAGTTCTCTCCGGGACAGGGAATGAAAAACTGTTTTTT. Amino acid sequence: CASSEVLSGTGNEKLFF.

The rearrangement links TRBV13 to TRBJ2-1; 16 nucleotides line up with TRBD2. CDR1 is PRHDT, CDR2 FYEKMQ, per germline (reference sequence). The CDR3 is 18 residues long. V was clipped by 5 bases and J by 9 bases; unmatched bases: 13. CDR3 sequence reads: CASSAKSGTSGGAGEQFF. The CDR3 nucleotides read TGTGCCAGCAGCGCTAAATCCGGGACTAGCGGGGGGGCCGGTGAGCAGTTCTTC.

This chain links TRBV5-1 with TRBJ2-7; no clear D. Germline CDR1 SGHRS, CDR2 YFSETQ. V was trimmed by 1 base and J by 5 bases, leaving 10 bases between them. This CDR3 has 13 residues. CDR3 amino acids: CASSLIQAHEQYF. DNA for the CDR3: TGCGCCAGCAGCTTGATCCAGGCTCACGAGCAGTACTTC.

The V call is TRBV27, the J call TRBJ2-1; no firm D call. Germline assignment: CDR1 MNHEY and CDR2 SMNVEV (reference sequence). V was shortened by 6 bases and J by 3 bases, with 15 bases between the two germline ends. The CDR3 contains 15 residues. The CDR3 loop is CASSARVVLYNEQFF. The CDR3 DNA is TGTGCCAGCAGCGCACGAGTAGTACTCTACAATGAGCAGTTCTTC.

In the case of this clone: The junction does not match germline at one end; this may be a read error. J is TRBJ1-2 and V is TRBV7-7; tentative D call: TRBD1 (6 bases). CDR3 length: 18 amino acids. CDR1 and CDR2 from the germline V gene are SSHAT and FNYEAQ (reference sequence). The chain's CDR3 is CASSSLAPLPGVDYGYTF. DNA of the CDR3: TGTGCTAGCAGCTCCCTGGCCCCTCTACCAGGGGTCGACTATGGCTACACCTTC. The whole variable domain, filled in from reference TRBV7-7 and TRBJ1-2, reads GAGVSQSPRYKVTKRGQDVTLRCDPISSHATLYWYQQALGQGPEFLTYFNYEAQPDKSGLPSDRFSAERPEGSISTLTIQRTEQRDSAMYRCASSSLAPLPGVDYGYTFGSGTRLTVV.

The genes are TRBV6-5 and TRBJ1-1, with D possibly being TRBD1 (6 bases). CDR1 MNHEY and CDR2 SVGAGI come from the germline V gene. Deletions cut 0 bases from V and 8 bases from J, with 7 bases between. The CDR3 contains 12 residues. The CDR3 loop reads CASSYSTGEAFF. The DNA of the CDR3 is TGTGCCAGCAGTTACTCCACAGGGGAAGCTTTCTTT.

V usage is TRBV6-5 and J usage is TRBJ2-3, with D maybe TRBD2 (6 bases). V dropped 2 bases and J dropped 5 bases, with 14 bases sitting between them. The CDR3 loop spans 15 amino acids. CDR1 and CDR2 from the germline V gene are MNHEY and SVGAGI. CDR3 nucleotide sequence: TGTGCCAGCAGTTACGGCGGGGCCCAGGGAGATACGCAGTATTTT. Amino acid sequence: CASSYGGAQGDTQYF.

This chain links TRBV6-6 with TRBJ1-1; D gene uncertain. Germline assignment: CDR1 MNHNY and CDR2 SVGAGI (reference sequence). V lost 3 bases, J lost 1 base, and 9 bases lay in between. The CDR3 is 14 amino acids. Written as DNA, the CDR3 is TGTGCCAGCAGTTATGGAGTTACGAACACTGAAGCTTTCTTT. Amino acid sequence: CASSYGVTNTEAFF.

J is TRBJ1-5 and V is TRBV2; tentatively, D is TRBD1 (6 bases). Looked up from germline, CDR1 is SNHLY and CDR2 is FYNNEI. The CDR3 runs 17 residues. The V end lost 5 bases, the J end lost 2 bases, and 19 bases lay between the germline ends. The CDR3 spells CASSSKRTAVGNQPQHF. For the CDR3, the DNA is TGTGCCAGCAGTTCCAAGAGGACAGCGGTCGGCAATCAGCCCCAGCATTTT.

Of note for this clone: In the same sample, other DNA sequences code for this CDR3. The J gene is TRBJ1-1, the V gene TRBV18, with unresolved D. Trimming removed 3 bases from V and 1 base from J, with 9 bases in between. The CDR3 extends over 14 amino acids. Germline CDR1 is KGHSH and CDR2 is LQKENI. CDR3 in amino acids: CASSPITRNTEAFF. The CDR3 DNA follows: TGTGCCAGCTCACCCATAACGAGGAACACTGAAGCTTTCTTT.

The V and J genes are TRBV6-4 and TRBJ1-1; the D gene is possibly TRBD1 (5 bases). This CDR3 contains 13 residues. Trimming took off 3 bases at V and 1 base at J, with 6 bases between the two ends. Germline V lookup: CDR1 MRHNA, CDR2 SNTAGT. DNA of the CDR3: TGTGCCAGCAGTGAGACAGCGAACACTGAAGCTTTCTTT. This gives the protein CASSETANTEAFF.

The gene calls are TRBV9 and TRBJ2-1; possible D gene TRBD2, 6 bases. Looked up from germline, CDR1 is SGDLS and CDR2 is YYNGEE. Trimming took off 3 bases at V and 4 bases at J, with 14 bases between the two ends. The CDR3 totals 15 residues. CDR3 residues: CASSDDSGRYNEQFF. DNA for the CDR3: TGTGCCAGCAGCGACGACAGTGGGAGGTACAATGAGCAGTTCTTC.

The gene calls are TRBV6-5 and TRBJ1-5; the match to TRBD1 covers 7 bases. V shed 6 bases and J 3 bases; nucleotides not matched to a gene: 5. CDR1 is MNHEY, CDR2 SVGAGI, per germline. This CDR3 comprises 14 residues. The CDR3 protein is CASRPGQHNQPQHF. CDR3 sequence (DNA): TGTGCCAGCAGGCCGGGACAGCACAATCAGCCCCAGCATTTT.

The chain joins TRBV28 to TRBJ2-2; 8 bases fit TRBD2. The CDR3 length is 16 residues. Germline V lookup: CDR1 MDHEN, CDR2 SYDVKM. V shed 5 bases, J shed 4 bases, and the junction held 9 bases outside the gene matches. The CDR3 loop is CASSLSGSEGTGELFF. CDR3 bases: TGTGCCAGCAGTCTCAGCGGGAGTGAGGGCACCGGGGAGCTGTTTTTT.

The V and J genes are TRBV5-8 and TRBJ1-2, with TRBD1 matching 8 bases. V was pared by 5 bases and J by 7 bases, with 7 bases of the junction left unmatched. CDR1 SGHTS and CDR2 YDEGEE come from the germline V gene. This CDR3 contains 13 residues. CDR3 nucleotides: TGTGCCAGCAGTACAGACAGGGGAAGTGGCTACACCTTC. The encoded protein is CASSTDRGSGYTF.

CDR3 nucleotides: TGTGCCAGCAGTGAAGACTCAGACTCCACAGATACGCAGTATTTT. Its translation is CASSEDSDSTDTQYF. V gene TRBV6-1 combines with J gene TRBJ2-3; D is ambiguous. Germline V gene lookup returns CDR1 MNHNS and CDR2 SASEGT. V dropped 1 base and J dropped 2 bases, with 10 bases sitting between them. The CDR3 has 15 amino acids.

The chain is built from TRBV6-5 and TRBJ2-7; 9 positions agree with TRBD2. Germline values: CDR1 MNHEY, CDR2 SVGAGI. This CDR3 has 16 amino acids. V trimming: 2 bases; J trimming: 2 bases; junction bases outside the gene matches: 7. The CDR3 protein is CASSYGWTSEAYEQYF. CDR3 DNA: TGTGCCAGCAGTTACGGTTGGACTAGCGAGGCCTACGAGCAGTACTTC.

The genes are TRBV29-1 and TRBJ1-1; D unclear. The CDR3 totals 13 residues. The V end lost 4 bases, the J end lost 1 base, and 10 bases lay between the germline ends. CDR1 SQVTM and CDR2 ANQGSEA come from the germline V gene. The CDR3 DNA is TGCAGCGTTGGACAATCCCAGAACACTGAAGCTTTCTTT. Residues: CSVGQSQNTEAFF. Supplemented by reference TRBV29-1 and TRBJ1-1, the full variable domain reads SAVISQKPSRDICQRGTSLTIQCQVDSQVTMMFWYRQQPGQSLTLIATANQGSEATYESGFVIDKFPISRPNLTFSTLTVSNMSPEDSSIYLCSVGQSQNTEAFFGQGTRLTVV.

This rearrangement joins TRBV29-1 to TRBJ2-2; D gene ambiguous. Germline V CDR1 and CDR2: SQVTM, ANQGSEA. Trimming cost V 3 bases and J 8 bases, with 7 bases left between them. The CDR3 covers 11 residues. The CDR3 region has the DNA TGCAGCGTTGAGAGGCTGGGGGAGCTGTTTTTT. This encodes CSVERLGELFF.

CDR3 sequence (DNA): TGTGCCAGCAGCTTAGGGGGGGTCGGTACGGAGACCCAGTACTTC. Protein product: CASSLGGVGTETQYF. The rearrangement uses TRBV7-6 and TRBJ2-5; D is possibly TRBD2 (6 bases). The germline V gene has CDR1 SGHVS and CDR2 FNYEAQ. CDR3 length equals 15 residues. Trimming removed 1 base at V and 5 bases at J, with 14 bases between.